The 21 T cell receptor beta chains below were found in one sample sequenced in a study of response to subunit inactivated influenza vaccine. TCRdb recomputed calls from the RT-PCR reads with MiXCR, one row per CDR3 protein. The sample comprises 430,000 or so distinct CDR3 sequences, 10% to 11% of which are singletons, and roughly 12% rests with the top ten. The starting material was PBMCs from blood, obtained roughly 46 days after vaccination. The receptors were sampled from a man in his forties or fifties who received an inactivated influenza vaccine.

The chain has TRBV5-1 and TRBJ2-3; 11 positions agree with TRBD2. This CDR3 region has 15 residues. CDR1 and CDR2 from the germline V gene are SGHRS and YFSETQ. Trimming removed 3 bases from V and 2 bases from J; junction bases left unmatched: 2. CDR3 protein: CASSSLAGVTDTQYF. In nucleotides, the CDR3 is TGCGCCAGCAGCTCACTAGCGGGGGTCACAGATACGCAGTATTTT.

The genes are TRBV20-1 and TRBJ2-1, with TRBD2 matching over 8 bases. The CDR3 consists of 16 residues. Germline V gene lookup returns CDR1 DFQATT and CDR2 SNEGSKA (reference sequence). The V gene end was trimmed by 6 bases and the J gene end by 6 bases; junction bases not matched to a gene: 16. Here the CDR3 DNA reads TGCAGTGCCTCCCCAGACATACGGGGGGGCCTCAATGAGCAGTTCTTC. This gives the protein CSASPDIRGGLNEQFF.

The chain joins TRBV20-1 to TRBJ1-5; D is possibly TRBD1 (5 bases). The CDR3 sequence is 14 residues long. Trimming removed 5 bases at V and 2 bases at J, with 13 bases between. CDR1 and CDR2 from the germline V gene are DFQATT and SNEGSKA (reference sequence). CDR3: CSALSSGGNQPQHF. CDR3 DNA: TGCAGTGCTCTCTCGTCGGGGGGCAATCAGCCCCAGCATTTT.

This clonotype was found a few times. The chain recombines TRBV12-3 or TRBV12-4 with TRBJ2-5; D possibly corresponds to TRBD1 (6 bases). CDR3 length equals 13 residues. Trimming stripped 6 bases from V and 4 bases from J, with 12 bases between. Here the CDR3 reads CASSRGRGETQYF. The CDR3 DNA follows: TGTGCCAGCAGCAGGGGTCGGGGAGAGACCCAGTACTTC.

This clonotype was seen a handful of times. The genes are TRBV12-3 or TRBV12-4 and TRBJ2-1; 8 positions match TRBD2. V lost 5 bases to trimming and J lost 10 bases; unmatched junction nucleotides: 10. The CDR3 has 14 amino acids. The CDR3 sequence: CASSISGGLKEQFF. CDR3 DNA sequence: TGTGCCAGCAGTATAAGCGGGGGCTTGAAAGAGCAGTTCTTC.

In this sample, this clonotype turned up a few times. The V and J genes are TRBV20-1 and TRBJ2-1; TRBD2 aligns across 9 bases. This CDR3 comprises 16 residues. Germline V lookup: CDR1 DFQATT, CDR2 SNEGSKA (reference sequence). Trimming at V came to 2 bases and at J to 2 bases, leaving 7 bases not matched to a gene. Written as DNA, the CDR3 is TGCAGTGCTAGACCCTTTGCTAGCGGGGCCTACAATGAGCAGTTCTTC. Protein sequence: CSARPFASGAYNEQFF.

DNA for the CDR3: TGTGCCAGCAGCTTGGTGTTACAGGGGAATAATTCACCCCTCCACTTT. It is translated as CASSLVLQGNNSPLHF. The chain joins TRBV11-2 to TRBJ1-6; 7 nucleotides agree with TRBD1. The CDR3 spans 16 residues. CDR1 and CDR2 (germline): SGHAT, FQNNGV. J lost 5 bases, V lost 3 bases, and 7 bases had no gene match.

This clonotype occurred a few times. The chain employs TRBV5-1 and TRBJ2-1; a weak D match, TRBD1 (6 bases). V lost 4 bases and J lost 9, with 17 bases in between. The CDR3 is made up of 14 amino acids. Looked up from germline, CDR1 is SGHRS and CDR2 is YFSETQ. The CDR3 sequence: CASSGPGHRVEQFF. The DNA of the CDR3 is TGCGCCAGCAGCGGGCCGGGACATCGGGTTGAGCAGTTCTTC.

This clonotype has more than one count but fewer than ten. The chain recombines TRBV4-3 with TRBJ2-5, with D unclear. Germline V gene sequence: CDR1 LGHNA, CDR2 YSLEER. CDR3 length: 13 residues. V lost 1 base and J 6 bases, leaving 9 bases between the germline ends. CDR3 sequence reads: CASSQARLKTQYF. The CDR3 DNA reads as TGCGCCAGCAGCCAAGCCAGGCTTAAGACCCAGTACTTC.

This clonotype was seen ten or more times. At one boundary the junction diverges from the germline segment, which might be a read error. The J gene is TRBJ1-1, the V gene TRBV12-3 or TRBV12-4; TRBD1 matches at 7 bases. This CDR3 has 13 residues. Here the CDR3 reads CASSLGQVLSAFF. In DNA, the CDR3 is TGTGCCAGCAGCTTAGGACAGGTCCTGTCAGCTTTCTTT.

The chain employs TRBV5-1 and TRBJ2-1; possibly TRBD1 for D (5 bases). Germline V gives CDR1 SGHRS, CDR2 YFSETQ. V was cut by 1 base and J by 9 bases, with 17 bases left in between. This CDR3 spans 15 amino acids. CDR3: CASSLPSRSRVEQFF. For the CDR3, the DNA is TGCGCCAGCAGCTTGCCATCTAGATCCAGGGTTGAGCAGTTCTTC.

This rearrangement joins TRBV7-8 to TRBJ1-1, with D uncertain. Deletions cut 5 bases from V and 5 bases from J, with 12 bases between. CDR1 SGHVS and CDR2 FQNEAQ come from the germline V gene. The CDR3 runs to 13 residues. The CDR3 DNA sequence: TGTGCCAGCAGCGGCCCACTTGAGACTGAAGCTTTCTTT. Translation gives CASSGPLETEAFF.

This clonotype was seen a few times. This chain uses TRBV11-1 with TRBJ2-1, with 10 positions matching TRBD2. Unmatched junction bases numbered 9, after V lost 1 base and J lost 3 bases. The CDR3 is 18 amino acids. CDR1 and CDR2 from the germline V gene are SGHAT and FQDESV (reference sequence). The CDR3 sequence: CASSLGRSGRAFYNEQFF. CDR3 bases: TGTGCCAGCAGCTTAGGTCGAAGCGGGAGGGCGTTCTACAATGAGCAGTTCTTC.

This clonotype was counted many times. The gene calls are TRBV5-1 and TRBJ2-7; possibly TRBD1 for D (5 bases). This CDR3 contains 14 residues. With 0 bases removed from V and 6 bases from J, the gap between germline ends came to 13 bases. Germline assignment: CDR1 SGHRS and CDR2 YFSETQ. The CDR3: CASSLAPGRGEQYF. In nucleotides, the CDR3 is TGCGCCAGCAGCTTGGCCCCCGGAAGGGGCGAGCAGTACTTC.

This clonotype was counted a few times. The chain employs TRBV10-3 and TRBJ2-1; a weak D match, TRBD2 (7 bases). From germline, CDR1 is ENHRY and CDR2 SYGVKD. The CDR3 spans 15 residues. With 3 bases removed from V and 8 bases from J, the gap between germline ends came to 17 bases. The CDR3: CAISDRFGGGDEQFF. The CDR3, as DNA: TGTGCCATCAGTGACAGGTTTGGGGGGGGCGATGAGCAGTTCTTC.

Concerning this clonotype: An end of the junction differs from the germline gene, which may be a read error. This CDR3 is CASTQELAAANTGELFF. The CDR3 DNA is TGTGCCAGCACCCAAGAACTGGCGGCCGCGAACACCGGGGAGCTGTTTTTT. The chain uses TRBV14 and TRBJ2-2; D ambiguous. The CDR3 has 17 residues. CDR1 SGHDN and CDR2 FVKESK come from the germline V gene.

This chain connects TRBV9 to TRBJ2-7, with D possibly TRBD1 on 6 matching bases. The V end was cut by 1 base, the J end by 0 bases, with 8 bases between. CDR1 and CDR2 (germline): SGDLS, YYNGEE. CDR3 length equals 14 residues. In nucleotides, the CDR3 is TGTGCCAGCAGCGTAAACAGGGCCTCCTACGAGCAGTACTTC. Translating gives CASSVNRASYEQYF.

This sequence joins TRBV18 and TRBJ1-2; D unclear. V gave up 3 bases and J gave up 2 bases, with 10 bases separating them. Germline V CDR1 and CDR2: KGHSH, LQKENI. The CDR3 is 14 residues long. DNA of the CDR3: TGTGCCAGCTCACCGAGGACTGAAAACTATGGCTACACCTTC. Translation: CASSPRTENYGYTF.

J is TRBJ1-1 and V is TRBV7-9; D not certain. The V and J ends lost 3 bases and 4 bases respectively, with 9 bases between them. The CDR3 consists of 13 residues. Germline CDR1 and CDR2: SEHNR and FQNEAQ (reference sequence). As DNA, the CDR3 is TGTGCCAGCAGCTTCCACGGGAGCACTGAAGCTTTCTTT. Its protein product is CASSFHGSTEAFF.

Only a few counts were recorded for this clonotype. The CDR3 reads CASSELSGSSYNEQFF. As DNA, the CDR3 is TGTGCCAGCAGCGAACTGAGCGGAAGCTCCTACAATGAGCAGTTCTTC. The chain has TRBV9 and TRBJ2-1, with D perhaps matching TRBD2 (5 bases). The germline V gene has CDR1 SGDLS and CDR2 YYNGEE. This CDR3 has 16 amino acids. V lost 3 bases to trimming and J lost 0 bases, with 13 bases between them.

This clonotype occurred many times. The chain has TRBV15 and TRBJ2-1; perhaps TRBD2 as D (5 bases). The CDR3 has 15 amino acids. The V end lost 2 bases, the J end lost 1 base, and 9 bases lay between the germline ends. CDR1 is LNHNV, CDR2 YYDKDF, per germline (reference sequence). The CDR3 here is CATSRRRGSYNEQFF. The CDR3 DNA reads TGTGCCACCAGCAGACGACGAGGGTCCTACAATGAGCAGTTCTTC.